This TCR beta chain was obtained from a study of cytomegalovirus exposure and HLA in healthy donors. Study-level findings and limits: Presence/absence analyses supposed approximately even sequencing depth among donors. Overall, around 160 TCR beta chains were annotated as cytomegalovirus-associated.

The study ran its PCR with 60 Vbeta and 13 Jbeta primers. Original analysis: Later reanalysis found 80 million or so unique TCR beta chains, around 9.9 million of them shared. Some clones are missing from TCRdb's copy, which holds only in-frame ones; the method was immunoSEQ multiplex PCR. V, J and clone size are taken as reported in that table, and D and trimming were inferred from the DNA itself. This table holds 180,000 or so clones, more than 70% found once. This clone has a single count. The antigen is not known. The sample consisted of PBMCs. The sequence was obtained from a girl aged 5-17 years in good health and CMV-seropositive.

DNA for the CDR3: TGTGCCAGCAGCCAGGGATGGGAGAGTTACAATGAGCAGTTCTTC. Its protein is CASSQGWESYNEQFF. V gene TRBV14 combines with J gene TRBJ2-1; TRBD2 might be the D (5 bases). This CDR3 region has 15 residues. V lost 3 bases to trimming and J lost 4 bases, with 13 bases between them. Germline V CDR1 and CDR2: SGHDN, FVKESK.